The clone carrying this TCR beta chain was picked up one time. This record comes from a study of blood T cell repertoires in COVID-19. Authors' data handling: Estimated nucleated cell counts came from reference gene primer amplification. Sequencing used immunoSEQ multiplex PCR; TCRdb keeps in-frame clones, though not all of them. D and trimming come from the DNA, and the V and J calls and clone size come from that table. Among roughly 410,000 clones listed, approximately 87% were seen once. The CDR3 runs 13 residues. Losses at the gene ends were 4 bases for V and 7 bases for J; bases not matched to a gene: 3.

Source material: peripheral blood. The rearrangement joins TRBV12-3 or TRBV12-4 to TRBJ2-1; 8 positions agree with TRBD1. This sequence originates from a woman aged 60 to 75 with COVID-19, enrolled during active disease. CDR3 sequence reads: CASSSDRENEQFF. The CDR3 DNA reads as TGTGCCAGCAGTTCGGACAGGGAGAATGAGCAGTTCTTC.